Following are 4 T cell receptor beta chains from one sample sequenced in a study of blood T cell repertoires in COVID-19. Assay: immunoSEQ multiplex PCR; the TCRdb copy retains only in-frame clones and omits some. The sample lists about 240,000 clones, around 82% occurring once. The sample comprised PBMCs or T cells enriched from blood (not recorded which). Receptors originate from a middle-aged woman who had been exposed to COVID-19.

The rearrangement joins TRBV4-2 to TRBJ1-2; D unresolved. The CDR3 has 17 amino acids. Deletions cut 4 bases from V and 2 bases from J, with 20 bases between. CDR1 and CDR2 (germline): LGHNA, YNFKEQ. The CDR3 DNA reads TGTGCCAGCAGCCCCATTCCAGCGGCAGGTCGGAACTATGGCTACACCTTC. This codes for CASSPIPAAGRNYGYTF.

This chain links TRBV13 with TRBJ2-1, with 16 bases lining up with TRBD2. The CDR3 length is 19 residues. J lost 4 bases, V lost 5 bases, and 11 bases had no gene match. Per the germline V gene, CDR1 is PRHDT and CDR2 is FYEKMQ (reference sequence). In nucleotides, the CDR3 is TGTGCCAGCAGCATCTACGGGACTAGCGGGGGGGCCGGGTACAATGAGCAGTTCTTC. This codes for CASSIYGTSGGAGYNEQFF.

The rearrangement joins TRBV11-2 to TRBJ2-2; D uncertain. Germline V lookup: CDR1 SGHAT, CDR2 FQNNGV. V dropped 4 bases and J dropped 4 bases, with 7 bases sitting between them. CDR3 size: 13 residues. The chain's CDR3 is CASSSPGTGELFF. The CDR3, as DNA: TGTGCCAGCAGCTCGCCAGGCACCGGGGAGCTGTTTTTT.

The rearrangement links TRBV27 to TRBJ1-1; unclear D gene. Germline V lookup: CDR1 MNHEY, CDR2 SMNVEV (reference sequence). With 6 bases removed from V and 0 bases from J, the gap between germline ends came to 14 bases. The length of the CDR3 is 15 residues. This chain's CDR3 is CASREAAVLNTEAFF. Here the CDR3 DNA reads TGTGCCAGCAGAGAAGCGGCAGTCTTGAACACTGAAGCTTTCTTT.